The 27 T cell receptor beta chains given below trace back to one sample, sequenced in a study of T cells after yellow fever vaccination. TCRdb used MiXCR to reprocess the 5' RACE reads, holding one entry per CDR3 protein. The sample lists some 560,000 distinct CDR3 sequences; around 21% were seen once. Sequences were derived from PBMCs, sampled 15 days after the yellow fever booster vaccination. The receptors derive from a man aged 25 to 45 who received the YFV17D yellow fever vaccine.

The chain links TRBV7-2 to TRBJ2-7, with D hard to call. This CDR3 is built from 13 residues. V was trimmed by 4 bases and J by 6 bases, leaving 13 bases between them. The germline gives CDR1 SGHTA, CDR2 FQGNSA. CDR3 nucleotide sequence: TGTGCCAGCAGCTCAGGTTCGAGTTTCGAGCAGTACTTC. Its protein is CASSSGSSFEQYF. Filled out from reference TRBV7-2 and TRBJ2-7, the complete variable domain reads GAGVSQSPSNKVTEKGKDVELRCDPISGHTALYWYRQSLGQGLEFLIYFQGNSAPDKSGLPSDRFSAERTGGSVSTLTIQRTQQEDSAVYLCASSSGSSFEQYFGPGTRLTVT.

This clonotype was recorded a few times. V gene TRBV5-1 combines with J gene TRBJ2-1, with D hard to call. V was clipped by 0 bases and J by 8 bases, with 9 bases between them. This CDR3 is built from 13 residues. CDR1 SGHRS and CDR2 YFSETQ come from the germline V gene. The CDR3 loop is CASSLVFGDEQFF. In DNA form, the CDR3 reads TGCGCCAGCAGCTTGGTCTTTGGTGATGAGCAGTTCTTC.

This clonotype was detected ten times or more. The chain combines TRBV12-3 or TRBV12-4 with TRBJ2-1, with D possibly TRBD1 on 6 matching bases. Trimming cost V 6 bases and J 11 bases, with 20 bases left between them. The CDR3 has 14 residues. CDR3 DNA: TGTGCCAGCAGCCCCCAGGGGCTGAGCAGGAAGCAGTTCTTC. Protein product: CASSPQGLSRKQFF.

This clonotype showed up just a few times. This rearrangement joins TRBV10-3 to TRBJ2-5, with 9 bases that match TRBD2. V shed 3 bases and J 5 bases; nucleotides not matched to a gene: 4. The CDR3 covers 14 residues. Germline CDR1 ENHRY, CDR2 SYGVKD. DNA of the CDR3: TGTGCCATCAGTGACCGCGGGAGGGAGGAGACCCAGTACTTC. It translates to CAISDRGREETQYF.

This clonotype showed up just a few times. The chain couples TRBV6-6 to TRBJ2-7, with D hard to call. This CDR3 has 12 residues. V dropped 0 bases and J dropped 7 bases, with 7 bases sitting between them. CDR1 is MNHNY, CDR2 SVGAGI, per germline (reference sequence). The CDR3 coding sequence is TGTGCCAGCAGTTACTCGCTGGAGGAGCAGTACTTC. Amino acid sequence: CASSYSLEEQYF.

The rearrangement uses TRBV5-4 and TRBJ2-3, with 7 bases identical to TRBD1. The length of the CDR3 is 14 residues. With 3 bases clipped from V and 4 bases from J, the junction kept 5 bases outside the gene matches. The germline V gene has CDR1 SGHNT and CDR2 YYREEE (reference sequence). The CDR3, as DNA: TGTGCCAGCAGCTCGGGACAGAAGTCAGATACGCAGTATTTT. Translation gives CASSSGQKSDTQYF. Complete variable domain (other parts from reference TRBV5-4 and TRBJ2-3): ETGVTQSPTHLIKTRGQQVTLRCSSQSGHNTVSWYQQALGQGPQFIFQYYREEENGRGNFPPRFSGLQFPNYSSELNVNALELDDSALYLCASSSGQKSDTQYFGPGTRLTVL.

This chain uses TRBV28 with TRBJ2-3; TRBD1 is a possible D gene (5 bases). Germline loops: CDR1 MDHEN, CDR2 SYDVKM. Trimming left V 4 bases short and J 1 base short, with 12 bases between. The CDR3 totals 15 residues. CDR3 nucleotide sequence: TGTGCCAGCAGTTCCTCCAGGGCCCGCACAGATACGCAGTATTTT. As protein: CASSSSRARTDTQYF. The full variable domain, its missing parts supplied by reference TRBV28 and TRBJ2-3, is DVKVTQSSRYLVKRTGEKVFLECVQDMDHENMFWYRQDPGLGLRLIYFSYDVKMKEKGDIPEGYSVSREKKERFSLILESASTNQTSMYLCASSSSRARTDTQYFGPGTRLTVL.

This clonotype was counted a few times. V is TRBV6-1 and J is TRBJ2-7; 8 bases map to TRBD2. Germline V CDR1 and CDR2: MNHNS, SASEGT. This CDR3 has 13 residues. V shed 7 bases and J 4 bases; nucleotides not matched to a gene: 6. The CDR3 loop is CASKIGLAYEQYF. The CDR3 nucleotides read TGTGCCAGCAAAATCGGACTAGCATACGAGCAGTACTTC.

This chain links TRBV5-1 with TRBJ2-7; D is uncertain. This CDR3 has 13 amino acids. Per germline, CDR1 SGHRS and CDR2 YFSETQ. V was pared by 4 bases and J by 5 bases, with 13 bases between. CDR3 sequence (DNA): TGCGCCAGCAGCGTCTCGAGAAGCCACGAGCAGTACTTC. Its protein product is CASSVSRSHEQYF.

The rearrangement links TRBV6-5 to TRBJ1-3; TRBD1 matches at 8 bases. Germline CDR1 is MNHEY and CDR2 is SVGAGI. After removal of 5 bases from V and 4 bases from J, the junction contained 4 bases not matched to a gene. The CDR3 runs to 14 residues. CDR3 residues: CASSRTGLGNTIYF. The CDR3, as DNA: TGTGCCAGCAGTCGGACAGGGCTCGGAAACACCATATATTTT.

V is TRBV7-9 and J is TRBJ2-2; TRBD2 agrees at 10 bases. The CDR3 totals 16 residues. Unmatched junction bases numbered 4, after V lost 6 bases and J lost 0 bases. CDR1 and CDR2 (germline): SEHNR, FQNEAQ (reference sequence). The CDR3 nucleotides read TGTGCCAGCAGAGTAAGCGGGAGGGCGAACACCGGGGAGCTGTTTTTT. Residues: CASRVSGRANTGELFF.

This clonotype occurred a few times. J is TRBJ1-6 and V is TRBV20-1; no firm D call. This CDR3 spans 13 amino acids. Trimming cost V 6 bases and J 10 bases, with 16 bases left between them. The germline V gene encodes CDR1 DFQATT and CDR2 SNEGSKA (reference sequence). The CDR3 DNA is TGCAGTGCCCGAGATACCGGTCGGTCACCCCTCCACTTT. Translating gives CSARDTGRSPLHF.

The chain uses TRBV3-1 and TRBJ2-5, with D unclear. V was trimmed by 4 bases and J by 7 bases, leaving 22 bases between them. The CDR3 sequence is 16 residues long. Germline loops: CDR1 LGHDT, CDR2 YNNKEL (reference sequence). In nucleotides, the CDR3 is TGTGCCAGCAGCCGACGGGCGGCGTCCTACATGGGGACCCAGTACTTC. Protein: CASSRRAASYMGTQYF.

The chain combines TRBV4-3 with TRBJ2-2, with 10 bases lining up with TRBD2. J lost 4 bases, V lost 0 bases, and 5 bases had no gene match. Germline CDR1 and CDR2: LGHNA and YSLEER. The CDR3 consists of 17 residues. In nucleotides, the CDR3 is TGCGCCAGCAGCCAAGAAGTGAGCGGGAGGGCCACCGGGGAGCTGTTTTTT. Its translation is CASSQEVSGRATGELFF.

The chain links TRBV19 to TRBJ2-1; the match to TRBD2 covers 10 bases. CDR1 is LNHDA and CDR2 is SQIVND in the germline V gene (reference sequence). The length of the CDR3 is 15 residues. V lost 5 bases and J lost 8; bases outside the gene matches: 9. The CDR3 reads CASSRQAGGQDEQFF. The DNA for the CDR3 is TGTGCCAGTAGTCGGCAAGCGGGAGGGCAGGATGAGCAGTTCTTC.

The CDR3 region is CAWGGRLGRGAGELFF. CDR3 nucleotides: TGTGCCTGGGGGGGTCGTCTAGGACGGGGAGCCGGGGAGCTGTTTTTT. This chain links TRBV30 with TRBJ2-2, with D perhaps TRBD1 or TRBD2 (5 bases each). CDR3 length: 16 amino acids. Trimming removed 5 bases from V and 6 bases from J, with 22 bases in between. Per germline, CDR1 GTSNPN and CDR2 SVGIG (reference sequence).

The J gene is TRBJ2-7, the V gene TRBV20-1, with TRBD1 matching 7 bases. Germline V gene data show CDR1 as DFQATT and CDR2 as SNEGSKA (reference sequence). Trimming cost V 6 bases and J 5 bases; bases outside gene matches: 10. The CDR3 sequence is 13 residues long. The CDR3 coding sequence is TGCAGTGCAAAGGACAGGAGGACCCACGAGCAGTACTTC. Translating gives CSAKDRRTHEQYF.

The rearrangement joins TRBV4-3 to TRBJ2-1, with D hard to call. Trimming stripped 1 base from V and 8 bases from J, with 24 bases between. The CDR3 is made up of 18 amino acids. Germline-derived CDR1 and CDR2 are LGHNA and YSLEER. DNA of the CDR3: TGCGCCAGCAGCCAAGGAGATCAGACGGAACTCCTGTTTGATGAGCAGTTCTTC. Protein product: CASSQGDQTELLFDEQFF.

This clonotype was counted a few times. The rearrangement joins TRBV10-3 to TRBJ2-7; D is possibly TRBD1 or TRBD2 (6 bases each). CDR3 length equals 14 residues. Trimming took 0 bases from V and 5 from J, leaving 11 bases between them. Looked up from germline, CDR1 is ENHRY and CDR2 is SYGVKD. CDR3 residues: CAISESGGGNEQYF. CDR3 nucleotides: TGTGCCATCAGTGAGTCCGGGGGCGGCAACGAGCAGTACTTC.

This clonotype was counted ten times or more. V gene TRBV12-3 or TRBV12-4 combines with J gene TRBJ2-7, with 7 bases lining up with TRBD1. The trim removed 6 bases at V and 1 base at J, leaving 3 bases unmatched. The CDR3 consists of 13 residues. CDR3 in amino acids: CASRRDSSYEQYF. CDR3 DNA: TGTGCCAGCAGACGGGACAGTTCCTACGAGCAGTACTTC.

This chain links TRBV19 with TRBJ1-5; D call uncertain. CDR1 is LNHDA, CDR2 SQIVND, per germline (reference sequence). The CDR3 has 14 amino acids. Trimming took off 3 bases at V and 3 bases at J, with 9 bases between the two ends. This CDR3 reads CASSMGRINQPQHF. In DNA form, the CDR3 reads TGTGCCAGTAGTATGGGCAGAATCAATCAGCCCCAGCATTTT.

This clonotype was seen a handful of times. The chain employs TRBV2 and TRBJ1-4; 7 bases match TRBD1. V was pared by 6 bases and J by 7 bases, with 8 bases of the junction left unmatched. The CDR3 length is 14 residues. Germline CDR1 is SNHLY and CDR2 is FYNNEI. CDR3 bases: TGTGCCAGCAGCGATAGGACAGGCTTTGAAAAACTGTTTTTT. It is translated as CASSDRTGFEKLFF. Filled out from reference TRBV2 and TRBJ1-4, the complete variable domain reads EPEVTQTPSHQVTQMGQEVILRCVPISNHLYFYWYRQILGQKVEFLVSFYNNEISEKSEIFDDQFSVERPDGSNFTLKIRSTKLEDSAMYFCASSDRTGFEKLFFGSGTQLSVL.

CDR3 nucleotide sequence: TGCGCCAGCAGTGAGATCCCGGGACTAGCGGGAGTTAGCTCCTACGAGCAGTACTTC. Translation gives CASSEIPGLAGVSSYEQYF. The chain combines TRBV10-1 with TRBJ2-7, with TRBD2 identical over 14 bases. V shed 2 bases, J shed 0 bases, and the junction held 9 bases outside the gene matches. Germline V gene lookup returns CDR1 WNHNN and CDR2 SYGVQD (reference sequence). The CDR3 consists of 19 residues.

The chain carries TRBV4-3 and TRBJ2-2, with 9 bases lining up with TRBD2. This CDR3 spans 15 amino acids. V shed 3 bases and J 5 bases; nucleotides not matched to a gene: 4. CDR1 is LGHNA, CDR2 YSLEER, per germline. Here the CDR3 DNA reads TGCGCCAGCAGCCAGACTAGCGGATGGACCGGGGAGCTGTTTTTT. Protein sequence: CASSQTSGWTGELFF.

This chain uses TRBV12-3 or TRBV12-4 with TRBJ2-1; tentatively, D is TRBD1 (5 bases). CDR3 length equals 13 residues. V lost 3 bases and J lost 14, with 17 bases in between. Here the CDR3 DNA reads TGTGCCAGCAGTTTCGGAACAGGCCACAATGAGTTCTTC. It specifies CASSFGTGHNEFF.

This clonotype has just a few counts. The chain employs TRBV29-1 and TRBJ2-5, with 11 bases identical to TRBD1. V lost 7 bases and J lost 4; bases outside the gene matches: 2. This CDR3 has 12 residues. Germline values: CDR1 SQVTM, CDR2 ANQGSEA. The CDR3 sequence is CSGGTGGETQYF. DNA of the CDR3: TGCAGCGGTGGGACAGGGGGAGAGACCCAGTACTTC.

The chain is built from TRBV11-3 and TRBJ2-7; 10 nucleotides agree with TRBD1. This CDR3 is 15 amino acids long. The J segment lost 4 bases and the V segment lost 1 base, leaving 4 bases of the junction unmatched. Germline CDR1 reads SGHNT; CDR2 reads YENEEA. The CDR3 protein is CASSLGQGARYEQYF. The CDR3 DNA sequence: TGTGCCAGCAGCTTAGGACAGGGGGCGCGATACGAGCAGTACTTC.